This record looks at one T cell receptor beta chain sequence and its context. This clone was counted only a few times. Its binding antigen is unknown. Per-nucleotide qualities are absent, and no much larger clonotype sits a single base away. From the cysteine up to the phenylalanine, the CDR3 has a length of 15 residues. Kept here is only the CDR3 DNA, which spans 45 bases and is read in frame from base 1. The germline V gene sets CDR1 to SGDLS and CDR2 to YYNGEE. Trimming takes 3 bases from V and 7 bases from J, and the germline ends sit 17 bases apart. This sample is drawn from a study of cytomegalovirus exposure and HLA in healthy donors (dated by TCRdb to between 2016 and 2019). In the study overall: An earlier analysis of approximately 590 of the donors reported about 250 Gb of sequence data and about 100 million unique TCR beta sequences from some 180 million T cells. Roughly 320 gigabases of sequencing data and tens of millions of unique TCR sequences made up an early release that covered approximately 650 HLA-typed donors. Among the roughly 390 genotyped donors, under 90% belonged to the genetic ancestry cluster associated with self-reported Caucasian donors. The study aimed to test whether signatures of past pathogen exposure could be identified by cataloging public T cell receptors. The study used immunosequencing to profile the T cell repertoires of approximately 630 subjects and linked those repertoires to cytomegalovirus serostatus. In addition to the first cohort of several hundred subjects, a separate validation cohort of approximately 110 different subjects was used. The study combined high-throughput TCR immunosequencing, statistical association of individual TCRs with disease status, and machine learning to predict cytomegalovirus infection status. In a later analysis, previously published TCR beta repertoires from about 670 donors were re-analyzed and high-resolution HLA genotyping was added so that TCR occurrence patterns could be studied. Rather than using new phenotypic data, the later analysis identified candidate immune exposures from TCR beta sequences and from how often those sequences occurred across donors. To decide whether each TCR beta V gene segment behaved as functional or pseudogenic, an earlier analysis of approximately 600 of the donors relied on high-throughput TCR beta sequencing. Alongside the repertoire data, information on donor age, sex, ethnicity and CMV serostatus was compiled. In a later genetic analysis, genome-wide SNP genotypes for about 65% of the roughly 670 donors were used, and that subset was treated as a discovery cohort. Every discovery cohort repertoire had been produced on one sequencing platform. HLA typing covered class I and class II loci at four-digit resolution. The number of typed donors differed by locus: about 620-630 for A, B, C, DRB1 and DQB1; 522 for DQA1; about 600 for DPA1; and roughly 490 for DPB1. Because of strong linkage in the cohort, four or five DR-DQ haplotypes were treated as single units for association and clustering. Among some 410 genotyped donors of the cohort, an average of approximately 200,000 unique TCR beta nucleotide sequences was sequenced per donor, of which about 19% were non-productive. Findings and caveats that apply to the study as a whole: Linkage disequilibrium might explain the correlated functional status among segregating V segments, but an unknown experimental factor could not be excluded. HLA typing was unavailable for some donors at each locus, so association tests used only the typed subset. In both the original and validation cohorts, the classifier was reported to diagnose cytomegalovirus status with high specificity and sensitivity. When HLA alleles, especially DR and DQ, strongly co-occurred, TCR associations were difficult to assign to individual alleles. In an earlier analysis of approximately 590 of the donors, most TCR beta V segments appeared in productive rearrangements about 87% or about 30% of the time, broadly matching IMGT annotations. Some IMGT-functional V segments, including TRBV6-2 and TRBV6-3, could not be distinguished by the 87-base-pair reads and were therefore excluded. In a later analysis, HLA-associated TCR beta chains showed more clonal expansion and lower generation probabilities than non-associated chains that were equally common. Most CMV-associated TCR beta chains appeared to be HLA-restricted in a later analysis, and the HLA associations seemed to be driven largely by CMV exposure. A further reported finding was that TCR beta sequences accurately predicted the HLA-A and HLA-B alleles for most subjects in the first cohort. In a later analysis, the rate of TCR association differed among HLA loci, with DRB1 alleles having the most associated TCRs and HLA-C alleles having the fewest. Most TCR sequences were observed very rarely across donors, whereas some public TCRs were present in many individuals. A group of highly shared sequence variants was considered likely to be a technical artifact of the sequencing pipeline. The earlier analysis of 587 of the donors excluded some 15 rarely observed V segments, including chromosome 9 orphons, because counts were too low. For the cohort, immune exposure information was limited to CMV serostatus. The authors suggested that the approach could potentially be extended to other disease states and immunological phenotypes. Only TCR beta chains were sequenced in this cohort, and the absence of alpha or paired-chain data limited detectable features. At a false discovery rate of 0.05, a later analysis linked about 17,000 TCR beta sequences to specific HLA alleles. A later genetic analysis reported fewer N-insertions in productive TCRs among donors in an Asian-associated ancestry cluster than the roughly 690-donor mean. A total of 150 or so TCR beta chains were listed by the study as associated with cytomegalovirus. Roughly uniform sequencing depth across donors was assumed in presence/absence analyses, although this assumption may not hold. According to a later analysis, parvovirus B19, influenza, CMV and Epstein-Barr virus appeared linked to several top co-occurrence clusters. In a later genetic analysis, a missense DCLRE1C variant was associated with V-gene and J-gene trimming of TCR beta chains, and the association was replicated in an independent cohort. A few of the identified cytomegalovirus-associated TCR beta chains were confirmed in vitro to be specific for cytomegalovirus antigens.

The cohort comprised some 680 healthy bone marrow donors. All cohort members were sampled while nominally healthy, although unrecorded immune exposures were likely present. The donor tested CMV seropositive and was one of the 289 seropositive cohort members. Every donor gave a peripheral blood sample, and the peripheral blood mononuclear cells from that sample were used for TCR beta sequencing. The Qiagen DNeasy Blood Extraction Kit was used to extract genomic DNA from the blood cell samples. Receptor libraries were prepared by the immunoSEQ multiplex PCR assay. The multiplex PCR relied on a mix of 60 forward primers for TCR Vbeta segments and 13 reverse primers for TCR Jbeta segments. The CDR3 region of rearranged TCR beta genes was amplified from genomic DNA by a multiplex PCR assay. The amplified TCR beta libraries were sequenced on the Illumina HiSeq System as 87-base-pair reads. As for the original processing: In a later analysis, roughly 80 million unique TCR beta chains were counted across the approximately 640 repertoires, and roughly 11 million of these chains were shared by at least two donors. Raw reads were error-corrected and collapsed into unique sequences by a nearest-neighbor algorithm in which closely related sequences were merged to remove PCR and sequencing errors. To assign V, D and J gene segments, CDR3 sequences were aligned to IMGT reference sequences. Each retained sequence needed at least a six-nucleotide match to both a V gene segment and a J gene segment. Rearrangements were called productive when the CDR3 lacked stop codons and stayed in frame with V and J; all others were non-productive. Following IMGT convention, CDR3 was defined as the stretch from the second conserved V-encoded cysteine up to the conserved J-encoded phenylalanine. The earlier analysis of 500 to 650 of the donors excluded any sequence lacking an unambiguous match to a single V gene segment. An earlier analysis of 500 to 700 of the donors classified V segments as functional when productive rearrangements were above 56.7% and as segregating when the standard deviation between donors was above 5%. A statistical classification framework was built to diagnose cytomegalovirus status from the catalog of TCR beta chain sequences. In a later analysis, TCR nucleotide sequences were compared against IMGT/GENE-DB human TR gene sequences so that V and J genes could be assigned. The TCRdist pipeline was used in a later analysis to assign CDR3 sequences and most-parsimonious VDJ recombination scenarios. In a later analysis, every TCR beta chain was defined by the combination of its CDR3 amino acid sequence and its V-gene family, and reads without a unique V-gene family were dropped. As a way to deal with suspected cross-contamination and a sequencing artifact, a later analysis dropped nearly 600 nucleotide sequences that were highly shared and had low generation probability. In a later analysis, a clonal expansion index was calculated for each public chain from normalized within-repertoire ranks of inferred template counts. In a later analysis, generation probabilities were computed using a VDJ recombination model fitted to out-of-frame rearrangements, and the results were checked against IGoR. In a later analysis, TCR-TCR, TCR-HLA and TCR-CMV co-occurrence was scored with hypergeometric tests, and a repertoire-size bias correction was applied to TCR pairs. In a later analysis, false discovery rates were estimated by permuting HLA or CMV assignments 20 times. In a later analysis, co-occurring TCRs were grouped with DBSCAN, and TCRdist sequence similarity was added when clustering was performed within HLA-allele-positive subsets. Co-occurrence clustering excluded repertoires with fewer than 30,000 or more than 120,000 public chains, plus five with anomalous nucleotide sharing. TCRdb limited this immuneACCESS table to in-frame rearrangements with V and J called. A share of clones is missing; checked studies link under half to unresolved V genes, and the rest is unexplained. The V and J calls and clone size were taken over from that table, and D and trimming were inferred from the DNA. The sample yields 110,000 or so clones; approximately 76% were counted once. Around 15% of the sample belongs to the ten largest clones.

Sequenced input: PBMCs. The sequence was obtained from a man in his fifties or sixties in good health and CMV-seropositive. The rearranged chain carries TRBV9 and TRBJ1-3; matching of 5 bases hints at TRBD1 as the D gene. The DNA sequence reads TGTGCCAGCAGCGCACAGGTTAACGGTCCCAACACCATATATTTT. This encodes CASSAQVNGPNTIYF. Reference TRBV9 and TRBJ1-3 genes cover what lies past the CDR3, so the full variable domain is DSGVTQTPKHLITATGQRVTLRCSPRSGDLSVYWYQQSLDQGLQFLIQYYNGEERAKGNILERFSAQQFPDLHSELNLSSLELGDSALYFCASSAQVNGPNTIYFGEGSWLTVV.